This TCR beta chain was observed in a study of T cells after yellow fever vaccination. About the research overall: SMART-Seq v4 Ultra Low Input served to prepare low-cell-number fractions.

Study observations and caveats: From the bulk population, abundant clonotypes could contaminate and appear within FACS-sorted repertoires. The appearance of a small share of clonotypes in both CD4 and CD8 compartments was observed.

The 5'RACE template-switching step produced TCR cDNA and added a universal primer site and UMIs. TCRdb re-called the 5' RACE reads with MiXCR, one entry per CDR3 protein. The data hold 100,000 to 150,000 distinct CDR3 sequences, with about 8.8% observed a single time. In this sample, this clonotype turned up a few times. Its target is not known. The CDR3 is 13 amino acids. V gave up 4 bases and J gave up 7 bases, with 11 bases separating them. Germline CDR1 reads MDHEN; CDR2 reads SYDVKM. The sample in question was CD8+ T cells sorted from PBMCs, obtained on the day of the yellow fever booster vaccination. The genes are TRBV28 and TRBJ1-5; tentative D call: TRBD1 (5 bases). The receptor was isolated from a man younger than 35 who received the YFV17D yellow fever vaccine. CDR3 DNA: TGTGCCAGCAGTTGGAGCCGGGGGCAGCCCCAGCATTTT. Its protein is CASSWSRGQPQHF.